Presented here are 23 T cell receptor beta chains from one specimen sequenced in a study of blood T cell repertoires in COVID-19. TCRdb keeps only in-frame clones here, not all; method: immunoSEQ multiplex PCR. Here the sample spans roughly 350,000 clones, 80% to 95% being singletons. The sample comprised PBMCs or T cells enriched from blood (not recorded which). These receptors originate from a woman in her thirties who had recovered from COVID-19.

The gene calls are TRBV11-2 and TRBJ2-7, with TRBD2 matching over 10 bases. The ends lost 5 bases at V and 5 bases at J; junction bases unmatched: 9. Germline CDR1 and CDR2: SGHAT and FQNNGV. This CDR3 spans 15 amino acids. CDR3 sequence reads: CASSPQRGGIDEQYF. The CDR3 DNA reads TGTGCCAGCAGCCCCCAGCGGGGGGGCATCGACGAGCAGTACTTC.

V is TRBV7-8 and J is TRBJ2-1; 7 bases are shared with TRBD1. The CDR3 extends over 14 amino acids. V shed 2 bases, J shed 6 bases, and the junction held 4 bases outside the gene matches. Germline CDR1 is SGHVS and CDR2 is FQNEAQ. CDR3 in amino acids: CASSLIGTVNEQFF. The CDR3 DNA follows: TGTGCCAGCAGCTTAATTGGGACAGTCAATGAGCAGTTCTTC.

This chain connects TRBV28 to TRBJ1-5, with D perhaps matching TRBD1 (6 bases). This CDR3 contains 16 residues. In germline, CDR1 is MDHEN, CDR2 SYDVKM. The V end lost 5 bases, the J end lost 0 bases, and 14 bases lay between the germline ends. The CDR3 is CASSDHPGASNQPQHF. In DNA form, the CDR3 reads TGTGCCAGCAGTGACCACCCAGGGGCTAGCAATCAGCCCCAGCATTTT.

J is TRBJ2-7 and V is TRBV7-3; 8 nucleotides line up with TRBD2. V shed 3 bases and J 5 bases; nucleotides not matched to a gene: 6. The CDR3 has 14 amino acids. Per the germline V gene, CDR1 is SGHTA and CDR2 is FQGTGA. Written as DNA, the CDR3 is TGTGCCAGCAGCTTGCGGGGGGAGTCTGACGAGCAGTACTTC. Translation gives CASSLRGESDEQYF.

The chain's CDR3 is CASSDLQENTEAFF. The CDR3 DNA is TGTGCCAGCAGTGACCTACAGGAGAACACTGAAGCTTTCTTT. The chain couples TRBV6-4 to TRBJ1-1; D perhaps matches TRBD1 (5 bases). Trimming took 2 bases from V and 1 from J, leaving 8 bases between them. The CDR3 has 14 amino acids. Germline CDR1 and CDR2: MRHNA and SNTAGT.

The V call is TRBV10-3, the J call TRBJ1-2, with D possibly TRBD1 on 5 matching bases. The germline gives CDR1 ENHRY, CDR2 SYGVKD. The CDR3 runs 12 residues. V lost 8 bases and J 7 bases, leaving 14 bases between the germline ends. CDR3 coding DNA: TGTGCCATCTCGGGGGGATCTGGTGGCTACACCTTC. This codes for CAISGGSGGYTF.

The chain recombines TRBV5-1 with TRBJ2-5; 7 bases align to TRBD1. The trim removed 5 bases at V and 1 base at J, leaving 5 bases unmatched. Germline V CDR1 and CDR2: SGHRS, YFSETQ. The CDR3 has 14 residues. The DNA for the CDR3 is TGCGCCAGCAGGCCGACAGGGTTCCAAGAGACCCAGTACTTC. Translation gives CASRPTGFQETQYF.

The chain is built from TRBV9 and TRBJ2-5; 9 positions agree with TRBD1. Germline trimming cut 0 bases from V and 2 bases from J; bases unmatched to any gene: 11. The CDR3 contains 18 residues. CDR1 SGDLS and CDR2 YYNGEE come from the germline V gene. CDR3 loop: CASSVGGQGTLTQETQYF. CDR3 DNA: TGTGCCAGCAGCGTAGGGGGACAGGGTACCCTTACACAAGAGACCCAGTACTTC.

The chain employs TRBV9 and TRBJ1-3; D remains ambiguous. Trimming left V 2 bases short and J 4 bases short, with 10 bases between. The CDR3 is made up of 14 amino acids. Germline V gives CDR1 SGDLS, CDR2 YYNGEE. Written as DNA, the CDR3 is TGTGCCAGCAGCGTTGCCAGGTTGGGAAACACCATATATTTT. It encodes CASSVARLGNTIYF.

This clone was seen a single time. The rearrangement joins TRBV5-1 to TRBJ1-1; D is unclear. The CDR3 is 12 residues long. In germline, CDR1 is SGHRS, CDR2 YFSETQ. V was cut by 4 bases and J by 11 bases, with 15 bases left in between. The CDR3, as DNA: TGCGCCAGCAGCCCCGGAGGTTCAGAGGCTTTCTTT. Its translation is CASSPGGSEAFF.

This chain connects TRBV6-5 to TRBJ2-1; 7 bases line up with TRBD2. Germline trimming cut 9 bases from V and 4 bases from J; bases unmatched to any gene: 12. The CDR3 length is 15 residues. Germline CDR1 and CDR2: MNHEY and SVGAGI. CDR3 bases: TGTGCCAGTGGCGGGAGAGTTTCGGGTTACAATGAGCAGTTCTTC. It translates to CASGGRVSGYNEQFF.

The chain combines TRBV28 with TRBJ1-2, with a tentative D call TRBD1 (6 bases). The CDR3 totals 13 residues. Germline V gives CDR1 MDHEN, CDR2 SYDVKM. V was trimmed by 1 base and J by 6 bases, leaving 9 bases between them. CDR3 amino acids: CASSLYRADGYTF. The CDR3 DNA follows: TGTGCCAGCAGTTTATACAGGGCCGATGGCTACACCTTC.

The rearrangement joins TRBV5-4 to TRBJ1-2; D is perhaps TRBD1 (6 bases). Germline lookup yields CDR1 SGHNT and CDR2 YYREEE (reference sequence). V lost 4 bases and J 5 bases, leaving 15 bases between the germline ends. This CDR3 spans 14 amino acids. The CDR3, as DNA: TGTGCCAGCAGCCCCTACAGGGTCTTATATGGCTACACCTTC. Amino acid sequence: CASSPYRVLYGYTF.

The genes are TRBV20-1 and TRBJ1-5; D is possibly TRBD1 (5 bases). Germline V gene data show CDR1 as DFQATT and CDR2 as SNEGSKA (reference sequence). The CDR3 extends over 14 amino acids. Trimming took off 3 bases at V and 4 bases at J, with 13 bases between the two ends. CDR3 loop: CSASLLDSNQPQHF. For the CDR3, the DNA is TGCAGTGCTAGTCTGCTCGACAGTAATCAGCCCCAGCATTTT.

V usage is TRBV15 and J usage is TRBJ2-5, with 7 positions matching TRBD2. This CDR3 has 14 residues. V gave up 1 base and J gave up 5 bases; unmatched junction bases: 4. CDR1 and CDR2 from the germline V gene are LNHNV and YYDKDF (reference sequence). The CDR3 nucleotides are TGTGCCACCAGCAGAGCCTCAGCGGGGGAGACCCAGTACTTC. It codes for CATSRASAGETQYF.

This CDR3 is CASSLPSTEDYTDTQYF. The CDR3 nucleotides are TGTGCCAGCAGTCTCCCCTCGACCGAGGATTACACAGATACGCAGTATTTT. The chain carries TRBV28 and TRBJ2-3; D unclear. There are 17 residues in the CDR3. Germline assignment: CDR1 MDHEN and CDR2 SYDVKM. V was pared by 5 bases and J by 2 bases, with 20 bases between.

The rearrangement links TRBV3-1 (or the pseudogene TRBV3-2) to TRBJ2-1, with 9 bases lining up with TRBD2. The CDR3 extends over 15 amino acids. The V gene end was trimmed by 1 base and the J gene end by 9 bases; junction bases not matched to a gene: 7. The germline CDR1 and CDR2 sequences are LGHDT and YNNKEL (reference sequence). This CDR3 is CASSQGGGRAAEQFF. Here the CDR3 DNA reads TGTGCCAGCAGCCAAGGGGGCGGGAGGGCCGCTGAGCAGTTCTTC.

The rearrangement links TRBV9 to TRBJ2-6; TRBD2 matches 14 bases. The V segment lost 2 bases and the J segment 3 bases; nucleotides outside the gene matches: 7. The CDR3 totals 19 residues. Per germline, CDR1 SGDLS and CDR2 YYNGEE. The DNA for the CDR3 is TGTGCCAGCAGCGTCGATGGGACTAGCGGGGGCTATGGGGCCAACGTCCTGACTTTC. Translation gives CASSVDGTSGGYGANVLTF.

The chain links TRBV7-2 to TRBJ2-3, with 9 bases fitting TRBD1. In germline, CDR1 is SGHTA, CDR2 FQGNSA. The CDR3 consists of 15 residues. Trimming took 5 bases from V and 0 from J; bases not matched to a gene: 3. Written as DNA, the CDR3 is TGTGCCAGCAGCCCGGACAGGGGTAGCACAGATACGCAGTATTTT. Amino acids: CASSPDRGSTDTQYF. The variable domain in full, with the rest retrieved from reference TRBV7-2 and TRBJ2-3, is GAGVSQSPSNKVTEKGKDVELRCDPISGHTALYWYRQSLGQGLEFLIYFQGNSAPDKSGLPSDRFSAERTGGSVSTLTIQRTQQEDSAVYLCASSPDRGSTDTQYFGPGTRLTVL.

The genes are TRBV28 and TRBJ1-3; tentative D call: TRBD1 (5 bases). V shed 7 bases and J shed 0 bases, with 13 bases lying between them. CDR3 length: 15 amino acids. Per the germline V gene, CDR1 is MDHEN and CDR2 is SYDVKM. CDR3 protein: CASTGLLASGNTIYF. The CDR3 nucleotides are TGTGCCAGCACGGGACTCCTGGCCTCTGGAAACACCATATATTTT.

This clone was observed a single time. The V call is TRBV4-1, the J call TRBJ2-1; 9 bases are shared with TRBD2. CDR1 is MGHRA, CDR2 YSYEKL, per germline. CDR3 length: 15 residues. The ends lost 1 base at V and 3 bases at J; junction bases unmatched: 1. The DNA of the CDR3 is TGCGCCAGCAGCCAAGGTAGCGGGAGCTACAATGAGCAGTTCTTC. Residues: CASSQGSGSYNEQFF.

This rearrangement joins TRBV4-1 to TRBJ1-4; possible D gene TRBD1, 5 bases. Germline V lookup: CDR1 MGHRA, CDR2 YSYEKL. V gave up 3 bases and J gave up 11 bases, with 25 bases separating them. The CDR3 has 17 amino acids. In nucleotides, the CDR3 is TGCGCCAGCAGCCACGGAACGGGGGGACGGTTCTTCGGGAAACTGTTTTTT. This codes for CASSHGTGGRFFGKLFF.

The genes are TRBV4-2 and TRBJ2-7; TRBD2 is a possible D gene (7 bases). Germline V lookup: CDR1 LGHNA, CDR2 YNFKEQ. The CDR3 totals 16 residues. V dropped 3 bases and J dropped 2 bases, with 17 bases sitting between them. The CDR3 sequence is CASSQAGGGGPYEQYF. CDR3 in DNA: TGTGCCAGCAGCCAGGCGGGTGGGGGGGGCCCCTACGAGCAGTACTTC.